This T cell receptor (beta chain) was profiled in a study of CD8+ T cells in alopecia areata. Study-level information: Each of the treated patients was given oral tofacitinib, 5 to 10 mg twice daily, for moderate-to-severe alopecia areata.

Indicated treatment: oral pan-JAK inhibitor, 5-10 mg twice daily. Individuals with alopecia areata gave both lesional scalp punch biopsies and peripheral blood for collection. The sequencing template was cDNA reverse transcribed from extracted RNA. Sequencing used immunoSEQ multiplex PCR; TCRdb keeps in-frame clones, though not all of them. The sample records 150,000 or so clones, 86% being singletons. CDR3 length: 15 residues. Germline CDR1 and CDR2: MRHNA and SNTAGT. With V trimmed by 4 bases and J by 0 bases, 2 bases remained unmatched. Study results and caveats: Expanded CD8+ clones among the top 100, as well as scalp clonality, were significantly decreased by tofacitinib. A single nonresponder leaves the baseline CD8+ expansion link to response uncertain.

With regard to this clone: Its antigen is unidentified.

V and J are TRBV6-4 and TRBJ2-3, with 9 bases matching TRBD2. The sample was CD8+ T cells sorted from blood, taken at week 4, from a patient treated with tofacitinib. This TCR came from a human donor with alopecia areata. CDR3 region: CASSVLAGSTDTQYF. DNA for the CDR3: TGTGCCAGCAGTGTACTAGCGGGTAGCACAGATACGCAGTATTTT.